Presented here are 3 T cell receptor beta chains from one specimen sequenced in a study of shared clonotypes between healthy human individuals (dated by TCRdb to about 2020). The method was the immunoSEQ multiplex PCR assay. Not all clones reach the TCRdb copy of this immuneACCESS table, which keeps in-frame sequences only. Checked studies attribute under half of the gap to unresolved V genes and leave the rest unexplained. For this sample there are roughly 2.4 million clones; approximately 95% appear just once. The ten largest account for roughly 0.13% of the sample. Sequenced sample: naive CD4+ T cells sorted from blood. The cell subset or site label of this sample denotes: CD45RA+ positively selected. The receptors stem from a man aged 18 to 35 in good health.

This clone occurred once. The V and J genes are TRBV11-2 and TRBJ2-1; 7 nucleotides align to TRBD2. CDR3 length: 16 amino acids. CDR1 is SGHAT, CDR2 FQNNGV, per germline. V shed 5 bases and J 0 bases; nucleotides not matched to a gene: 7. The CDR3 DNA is TGTGCCAGCAGCCTAGGGACGGGAGGCTCCTACAATGAGCAGTTCTTC. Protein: CASSLGTGGSYNEQFF.

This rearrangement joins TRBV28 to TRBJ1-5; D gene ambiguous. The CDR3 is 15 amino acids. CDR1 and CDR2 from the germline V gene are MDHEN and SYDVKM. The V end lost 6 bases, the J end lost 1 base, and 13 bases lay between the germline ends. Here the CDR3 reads CASSPTQVSNQPQHF. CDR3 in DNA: TGTGCCAGCAGCCCCACCCAAGTGAGCAATCAGCCCCAGCATTTT. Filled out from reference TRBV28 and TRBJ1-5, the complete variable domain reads DVKVTQSSRYLVKRTGEKVFLECVQDMDHENMFWYRQDPGLGLRLIYFSYDVKMKEKGDIPEGYSVSREKKERFSLILESASTNQTSMYLCASSPTQVSNQPQHFGDGTRLSIL.

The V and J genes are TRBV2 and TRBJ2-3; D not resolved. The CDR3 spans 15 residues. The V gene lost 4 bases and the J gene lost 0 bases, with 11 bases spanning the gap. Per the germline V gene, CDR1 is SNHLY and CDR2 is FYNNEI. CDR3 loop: CASSVASWSTDTQYF. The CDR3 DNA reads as TGTGCCAGCAGTGTTGCCAGCTGGAGCACAGATACGCAGTATTTT.